This entry is about one T cell receptor beta chain. Its matching antigen is unknown. Use of 60 Vbeta and 13 Jbeta primers characterized the PCR. Clones were sequenced by immunoSEQ multiplex PCR, and TCRdb holds only the in-frame ones, with some missing. The table includes some 250,000 clones, roughly 82% detected once. Trimming took 3 bases from V and 0 from J, leaving 9 bases between them. This CDR3 spans 16 amino acids. CDR1 is ENHRY, CDR2 SYGVKD, per germline. The data stem from a study of cytomegalovirus exposure and HLA in healthy donors. About the study: Membership in the Caucasian-associated ancestry cluster was found for around four fifths of about 430 genotyped donors. Study outcomes and limitations: What TCR beta sequences reportedly achieved was accurate prediction of HLA-A and HLA-B alleles in most subjects. The productive fraction for most TCR beta V segments was about 87% or about 30% in an earlier analysis. A few chains linked to CMV were shown in vitro to be specific for CMV antigens.

Source material: PBMCs. The clonotype comes from a middle-aged woman in good health and CMV-seropositive. The V gene is TRBV10-3, the J gene TRBJ2-6; D might be TRBD2 (5 bases). In DNA, the CDR3 is TGTGCCATCAGTGAAGCAGAGGGCTCTGGGGCCAACGTCCTGACTTTC. This encodes CAISEAEGSGANVLTF.